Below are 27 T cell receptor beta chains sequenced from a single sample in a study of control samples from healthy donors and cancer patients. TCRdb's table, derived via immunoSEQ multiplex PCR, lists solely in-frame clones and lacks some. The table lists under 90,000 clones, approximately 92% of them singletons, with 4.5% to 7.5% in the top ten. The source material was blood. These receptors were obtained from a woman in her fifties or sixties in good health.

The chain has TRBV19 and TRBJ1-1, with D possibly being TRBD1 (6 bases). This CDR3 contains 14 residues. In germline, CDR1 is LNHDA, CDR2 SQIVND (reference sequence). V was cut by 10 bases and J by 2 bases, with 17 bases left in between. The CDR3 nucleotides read TGTGCCACACCGCTGGGGGGCCCTAACACTGAAGCTTTCTTT. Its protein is CATPLGGPNTEAFF.

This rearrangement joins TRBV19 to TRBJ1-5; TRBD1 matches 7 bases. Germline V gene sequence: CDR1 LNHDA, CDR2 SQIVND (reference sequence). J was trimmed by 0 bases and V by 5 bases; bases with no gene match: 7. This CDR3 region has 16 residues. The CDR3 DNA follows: TGTGCCAGTAGTCCCGGACAGGCCGATAGCAATCAGCCCCAGCATTTT. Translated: CASSPGQADSNQPQHF.

The CDR3 loop reads CASSRVGEGPGELFF. Written as DNA, the CDR3 is TGCGCCAGCAGTCGAGTGGGAGAGGGTCCCGGGGAGCTGTTTTTT. The rearrangement uses TRBV23-1 and TRBJ2-2, with D possibly being TRBD2 (5 bases). TRBV23-1 is an ORF, and what it does is uncertain. The CDR3 runs to 15 residues. V dropped 4 bases and J dropped 6 bases, with 15 bases sitting between them.

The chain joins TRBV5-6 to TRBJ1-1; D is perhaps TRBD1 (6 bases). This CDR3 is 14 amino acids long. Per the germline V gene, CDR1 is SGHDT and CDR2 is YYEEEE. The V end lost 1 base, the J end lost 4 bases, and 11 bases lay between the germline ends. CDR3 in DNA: TGTGCCAGCAGCTTGACAGGGAGGGTCACTGAAGCTTTCTTT. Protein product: CASSLTGRVTEAFF.

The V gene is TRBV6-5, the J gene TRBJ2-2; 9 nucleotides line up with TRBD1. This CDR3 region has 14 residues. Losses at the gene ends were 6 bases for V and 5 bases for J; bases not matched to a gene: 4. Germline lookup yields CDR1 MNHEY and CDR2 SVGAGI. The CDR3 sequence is CASRGQGWTGELFF. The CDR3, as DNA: TGTGCCAGCAGGGGACAGGGTTGGACCGGGGAGCTGTTTTTT.

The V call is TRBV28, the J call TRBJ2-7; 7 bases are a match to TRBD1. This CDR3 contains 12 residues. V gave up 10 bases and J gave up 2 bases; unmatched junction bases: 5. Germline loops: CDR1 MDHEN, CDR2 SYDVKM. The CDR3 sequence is CATRDRTYEQYF. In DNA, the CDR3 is TGTGCCACCAGGGACAGAACCTACGAGCAGTACTTC. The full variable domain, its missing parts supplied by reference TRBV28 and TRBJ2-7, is DVKVTQSSRYLVKRTGEKVFLECVQDMDHENMFWYRQDPGLGLRLIYFSYDVKMKEKGDIPEGYSVSREKKERFSLILESASTNQTSMYLCATRDRTYEQYFGPGTRLTVT.

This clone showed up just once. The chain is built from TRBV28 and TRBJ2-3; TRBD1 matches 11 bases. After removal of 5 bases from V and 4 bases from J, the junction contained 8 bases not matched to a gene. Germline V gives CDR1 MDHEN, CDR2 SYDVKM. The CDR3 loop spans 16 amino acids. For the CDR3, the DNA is TGTGCCAGCAGTCCTTGGACAGGGGGCCGACCAGATACGCAGTATTTT. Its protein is CASSPWTGGRPDTQYF.

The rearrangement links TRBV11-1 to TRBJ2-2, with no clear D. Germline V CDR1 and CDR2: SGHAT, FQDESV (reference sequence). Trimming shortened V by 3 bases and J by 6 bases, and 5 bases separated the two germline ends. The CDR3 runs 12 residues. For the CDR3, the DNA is TGTGCCAGCAGCTTTGGGCCCGGGGAGCTGTTTTTT. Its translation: CASSFGPGELFF.

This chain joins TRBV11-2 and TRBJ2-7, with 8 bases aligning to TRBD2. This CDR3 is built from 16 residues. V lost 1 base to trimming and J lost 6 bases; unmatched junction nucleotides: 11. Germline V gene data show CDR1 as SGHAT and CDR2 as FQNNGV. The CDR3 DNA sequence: TGTGCCAGCAGCTTAGTTTCGTGGAGCGGGAGACCCGAGCAGTACTTC. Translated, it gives CASSLVSWSGRPEQYF.

The CDR3 protein is CASSLQGAHEPQHF. In DNA, the CDR3 is TGTGCCAGCAGTTTACAGGGGGCCCACGAGCCCCAGCATTTT. This rearrangement joins TRBV6-5 to TRBJ1-5; 9 bases are shared with TRBD1. The CDR3 loop spans 14 amino acids. Germline values: CDR1 MNHEY, CDR2 SVGAGI. J gave up 8 bases and V 4 bases, and 6 bases lay outside the gene matches.

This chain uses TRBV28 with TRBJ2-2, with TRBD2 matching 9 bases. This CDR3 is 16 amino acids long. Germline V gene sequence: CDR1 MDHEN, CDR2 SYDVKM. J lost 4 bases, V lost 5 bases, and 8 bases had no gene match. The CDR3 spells CASSPRGLAITGELFF. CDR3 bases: TGTGCCAGCAGTCCCCGCGGACTAGCGATCACCGGGGAGCTGTTTTTT.

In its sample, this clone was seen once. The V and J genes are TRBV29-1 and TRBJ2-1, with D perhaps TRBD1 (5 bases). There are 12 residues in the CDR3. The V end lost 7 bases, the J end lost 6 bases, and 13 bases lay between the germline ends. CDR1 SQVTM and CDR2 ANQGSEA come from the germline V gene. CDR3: CSAAGQGNEQFF. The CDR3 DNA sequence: TGCAGCGCCGCCGGGCAGGGCAATGAGCAGTTCTTC.

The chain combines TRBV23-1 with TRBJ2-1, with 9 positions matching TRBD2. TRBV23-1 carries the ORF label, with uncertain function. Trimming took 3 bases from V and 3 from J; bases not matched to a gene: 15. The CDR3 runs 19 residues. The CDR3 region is CASSHRLAVDWEFYNEQFF. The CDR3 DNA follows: TGCGCCAGCAGTCACCGACTAGCGGTAGATTGGGAATTCTACAATGAGCAGTTCTTC.

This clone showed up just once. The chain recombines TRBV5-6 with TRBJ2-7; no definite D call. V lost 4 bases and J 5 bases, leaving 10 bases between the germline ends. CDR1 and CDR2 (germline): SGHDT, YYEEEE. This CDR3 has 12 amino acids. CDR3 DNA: TGTGCCAGCAGCCTACGTTGGGACGAGCAGTACTTC. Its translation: CASSLRWDEQYF.

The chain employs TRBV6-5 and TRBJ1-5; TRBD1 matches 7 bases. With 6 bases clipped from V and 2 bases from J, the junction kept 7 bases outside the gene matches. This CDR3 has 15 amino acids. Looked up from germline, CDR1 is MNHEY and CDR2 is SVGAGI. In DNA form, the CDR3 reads TGTGCCAGCAGGCAGGGCACAGGGGGCAATCAGCCCCAGCATTTT. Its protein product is CASRQGTGGNQPQHF.

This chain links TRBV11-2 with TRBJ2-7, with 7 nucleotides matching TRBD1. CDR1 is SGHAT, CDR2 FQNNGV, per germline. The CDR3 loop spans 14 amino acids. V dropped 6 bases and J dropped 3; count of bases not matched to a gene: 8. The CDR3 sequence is CASSRAGTDYEQYF. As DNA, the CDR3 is TGTGCCAGCAGTCGAGCCGGGACAGACTACGAGCAGTACTTC.

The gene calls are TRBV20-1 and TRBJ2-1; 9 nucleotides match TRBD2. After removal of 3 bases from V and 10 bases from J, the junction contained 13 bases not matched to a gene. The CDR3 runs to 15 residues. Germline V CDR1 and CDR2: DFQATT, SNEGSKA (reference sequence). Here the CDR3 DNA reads TGCAGTGCTAGTCAAGCGGGAGGTATCCGGTGGGAGCAGTTCTTC. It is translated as CSASQAGGIRWEQFF.

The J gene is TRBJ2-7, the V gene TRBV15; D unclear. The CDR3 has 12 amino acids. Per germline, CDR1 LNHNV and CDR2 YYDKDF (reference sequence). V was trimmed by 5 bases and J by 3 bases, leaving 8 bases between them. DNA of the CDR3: TGTGCCACCAGCCCTCGAGGCTACGAGCAGTACTTC. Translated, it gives CATSPRGYEQYF.

The CDR3 region has the DNA TGTGCCAGCAATGACAGATACACTGAAGCTTTCTTT. Translation: CASNDRYTEAFF. The rearrangement joins TRBV28 to TRBJ1-1; TRBD1 might be the D (5 bases). V lost 7 bases and J lost 3, with 9 bases in between. CDR1 is MDHEN and CDR2 is SYDVKM in the germline V gene. The CDR3 sequence is 12 residues long.

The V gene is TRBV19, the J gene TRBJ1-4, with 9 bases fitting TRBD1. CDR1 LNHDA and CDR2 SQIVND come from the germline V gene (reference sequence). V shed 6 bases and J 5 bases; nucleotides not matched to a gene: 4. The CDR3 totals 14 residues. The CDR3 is CASRTGTGNEKLFF. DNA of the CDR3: TGTGCCAGTAGAACCGGGACAGGGAATGAAAAACTGTTTTTT.

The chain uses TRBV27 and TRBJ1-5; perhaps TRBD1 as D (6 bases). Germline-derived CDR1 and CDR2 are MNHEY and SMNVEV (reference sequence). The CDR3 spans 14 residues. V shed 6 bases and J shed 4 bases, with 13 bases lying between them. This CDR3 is CASRKTGINQPQHF. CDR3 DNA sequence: TGTGCCAGCAGAAAAACAGGGATTAATCAGCCCCAGCATTTT.

The CDR3 loop is CASSYWGSSGANVLTF. The DNA for the CDR3 is TGTGCCAGCAGTTACTGGGGGTCCTCTGGGGCCAACGTCCTGACTTTC. V gene TRBV6-5 combines with J gene TRBJ2-6; D may be TRBD1 or TRBD2 (5 bases each). This CDR3 contains 16 residues. The germline V gene has CDR1 MNHEY and CDR2 SVGAGI. Trimming stripped 1 base from V and 0 bases from J, with 7 bases between.

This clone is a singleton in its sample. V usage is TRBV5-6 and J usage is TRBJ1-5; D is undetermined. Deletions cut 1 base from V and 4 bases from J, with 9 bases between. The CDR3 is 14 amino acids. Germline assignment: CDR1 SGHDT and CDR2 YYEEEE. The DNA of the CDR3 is TGTGCCAGCAGCTTGAGGGTCACTAATCAGCCCCAGCATTTT. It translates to CASSLRVTNQPQHF.

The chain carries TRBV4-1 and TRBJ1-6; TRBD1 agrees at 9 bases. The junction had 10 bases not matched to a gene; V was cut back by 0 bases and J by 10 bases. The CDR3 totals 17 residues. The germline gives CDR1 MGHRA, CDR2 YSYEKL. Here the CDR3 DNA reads TGCGCCAGCAGCCAAGATAGGGAGGGACAGGGTAACTCACCCCTCCACTTT. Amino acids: CASSQDREGQGNSPLHF.

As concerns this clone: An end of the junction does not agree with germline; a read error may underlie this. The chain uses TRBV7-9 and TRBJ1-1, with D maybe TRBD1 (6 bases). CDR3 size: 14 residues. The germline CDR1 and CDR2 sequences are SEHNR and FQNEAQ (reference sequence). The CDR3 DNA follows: TGTGCCAGCAGGTTAGGGGGAGGGAACACTGAAGCTTTCTTT. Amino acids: CASRLGGGNTEAFF.

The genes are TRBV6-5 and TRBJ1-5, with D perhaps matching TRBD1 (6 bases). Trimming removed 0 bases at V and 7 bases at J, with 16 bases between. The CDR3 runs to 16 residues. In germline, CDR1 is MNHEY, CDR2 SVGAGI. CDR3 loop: CASSYSMVPGTQPQHF. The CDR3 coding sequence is TGTGCCAGCAGTTACTCGATGGTGCCAGGGACACAGCCCCAGCATTTT.

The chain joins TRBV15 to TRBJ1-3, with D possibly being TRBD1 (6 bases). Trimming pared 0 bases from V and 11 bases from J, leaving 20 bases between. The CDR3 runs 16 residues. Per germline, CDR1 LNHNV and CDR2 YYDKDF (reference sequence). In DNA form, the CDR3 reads TGTGCCACCAGCAGAGATTTAGTGACAGGAGGGGTTCCCATATATTTT. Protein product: CATSRDLVTGGVPIYF.